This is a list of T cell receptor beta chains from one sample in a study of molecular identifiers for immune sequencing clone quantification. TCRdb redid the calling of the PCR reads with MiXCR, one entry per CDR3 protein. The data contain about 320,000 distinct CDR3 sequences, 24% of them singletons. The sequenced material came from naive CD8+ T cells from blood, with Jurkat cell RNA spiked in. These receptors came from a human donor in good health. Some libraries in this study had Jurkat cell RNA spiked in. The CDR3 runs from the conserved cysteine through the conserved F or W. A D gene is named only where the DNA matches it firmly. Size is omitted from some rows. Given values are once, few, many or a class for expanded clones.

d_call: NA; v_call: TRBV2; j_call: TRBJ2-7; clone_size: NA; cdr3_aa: CATLHNTEGEQYF; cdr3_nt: TGTGCCACCCTACATAACACAGAGGGCGAGCAGTACTTC
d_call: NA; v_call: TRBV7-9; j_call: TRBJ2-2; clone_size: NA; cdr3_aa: CASIQESANTGELFF; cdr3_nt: TGTGCCAGCATCCAAGAGAGCGCGAACACCGGGGAGCTGTTTTTT
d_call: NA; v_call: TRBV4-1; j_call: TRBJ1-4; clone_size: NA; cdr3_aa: CASSFRQTTNEKLFF; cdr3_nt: TGCGCCAGCAGCTTCCGACAGACTACTAATGAAAAACTGTTTTTT
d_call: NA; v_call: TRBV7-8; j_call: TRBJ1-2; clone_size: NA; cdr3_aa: CASSQTRLMNYGYTF; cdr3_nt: TGTGCCAGCAGCCAAACGAGGCTGATGAACTATGGCTACACCTTC
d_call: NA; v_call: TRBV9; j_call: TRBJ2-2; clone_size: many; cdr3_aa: CASSAPITEPNTGELFF; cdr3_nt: TGTGCCAGCAGCGCTCCGATAACTGAGCCGAACACCGGGGAGCTGTTTTTT
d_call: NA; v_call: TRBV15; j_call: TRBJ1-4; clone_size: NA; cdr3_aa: CATSIRDTRQALFF; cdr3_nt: TGTGCCACCAGCATACGGGACACACGGCAAGCACTGTTTTTT
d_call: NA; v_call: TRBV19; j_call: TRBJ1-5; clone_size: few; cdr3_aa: CASSAGPEGQPQHF; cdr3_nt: TGTGCCAGTAGTGCCGGGCCCGAAGGTCAGCCCCAGCATTTT
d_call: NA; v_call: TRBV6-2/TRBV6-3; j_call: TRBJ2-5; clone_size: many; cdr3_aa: CASSRLNQETQYF; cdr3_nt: TGTGCCAGCAGTCGACTTAACCAAGAGACCCAGTACTTC
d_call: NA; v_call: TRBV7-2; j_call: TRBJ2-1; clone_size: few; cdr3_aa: CASSPPGTRFYNEQFF; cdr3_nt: TGTGCCAGCAGCCCCCCCGGGACTCGCTTTTACAATGAGCAGTTCTTC
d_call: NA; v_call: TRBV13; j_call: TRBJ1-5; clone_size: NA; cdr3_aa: CASSSSRGSLPSNQPQHF; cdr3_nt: TGTGCCAGCAGCTCATCAAGAGGGAGTCTCCCTAGCAATCAGCCCCAGCATTTT
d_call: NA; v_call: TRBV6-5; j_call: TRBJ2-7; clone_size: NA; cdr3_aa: CASRSLGGAGEQYF; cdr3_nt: TGTGCCAGCAGGTCCCTAGGGGGGGCAGGCGAGCAGTACTTC
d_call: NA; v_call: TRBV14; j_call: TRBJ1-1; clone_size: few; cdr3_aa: CASSQSFGLGATEAFF; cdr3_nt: TGTGCCAGCAGCCAAAGTTTCGGCCTGGGAGCCACTGAAGCTTTCTTT
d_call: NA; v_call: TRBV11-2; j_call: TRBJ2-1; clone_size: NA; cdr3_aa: CASSPPGFSYNEQFF; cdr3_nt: TGTGCCAGCAGCCCACCGGGTTTTTCCTACAATGAGCAGTTCTTC
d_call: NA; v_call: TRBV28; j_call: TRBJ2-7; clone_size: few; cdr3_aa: CASSLPRDKDYEQYF; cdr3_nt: TGTGCCAGCAGTTTGCCTCGGGACAAAGACTACGAGCAGTACTTC
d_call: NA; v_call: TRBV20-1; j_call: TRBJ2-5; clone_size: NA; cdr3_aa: CSARDQGSGNLQETQYF; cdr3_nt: TGCAGTGCTAGAGATCAGGGGTCGGGGAACTTACAAGAGACCCAGTACTTC
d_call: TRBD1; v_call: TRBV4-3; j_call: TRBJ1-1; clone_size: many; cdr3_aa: CASSPQGDRGAEAFF; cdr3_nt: TGCGCCAGCAGCCCCCAGGGGGACAGGGGCGCTGAAGCTTTCTTT
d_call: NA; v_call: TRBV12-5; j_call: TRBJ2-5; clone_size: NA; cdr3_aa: CASGPPGQAETQYF; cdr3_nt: TGTGCTAGTGGTCCTCCCGGGCAGGCCGAGACCCAGTACTTC
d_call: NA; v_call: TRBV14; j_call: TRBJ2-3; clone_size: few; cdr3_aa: CASSQDGRSASTDTQYF; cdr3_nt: TGTGCCAGCAGCCAAGATGGCAGGTCGGCTAGCACAGATACGCAGTATTTT
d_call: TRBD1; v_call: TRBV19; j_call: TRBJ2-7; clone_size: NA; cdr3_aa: CASSTGQGSVYEQYF; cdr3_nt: TGTGCCAGTAGTACCGGACAGGGTTCGGTCTACGAGCAGTACTTC
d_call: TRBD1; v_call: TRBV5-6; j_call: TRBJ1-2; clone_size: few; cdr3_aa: CASSLRQGTYGYTF; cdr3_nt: TGTGCCAGCAGCTTGAGACAGGGAACCTATGGCTACACCTTC
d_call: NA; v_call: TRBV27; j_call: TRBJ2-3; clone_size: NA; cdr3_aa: CASSLLSYWAGTDTQYF; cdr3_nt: TGTGCCAGCAGTTTACTCTCTTACTGGGCTGGCACAGATACGCAGTATTTT
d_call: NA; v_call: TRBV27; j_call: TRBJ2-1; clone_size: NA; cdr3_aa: CASGLLTPLQVGDEQFF; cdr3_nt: TGTGCCAGCGGACTCCTTACCCCCCTTCAGGTCGGAGATGAGCAGTTCTTC
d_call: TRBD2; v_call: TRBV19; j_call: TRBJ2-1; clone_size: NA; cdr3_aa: CASSPGTRGYNEQFF; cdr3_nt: TGTGCCAGTAGTCCCGGGACTAGAGGATACAATGAGCAGTTCTTC
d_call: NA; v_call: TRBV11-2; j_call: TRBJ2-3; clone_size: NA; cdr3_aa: CASSLVYRAELDTQYF; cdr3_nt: TGTGCCAGCAGCTTAGTATACAGGGCAGAGTTAGATACGCAGTATTTT
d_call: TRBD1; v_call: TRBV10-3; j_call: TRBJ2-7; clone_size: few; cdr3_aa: CAISVGTVYEQYF; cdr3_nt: TGTGCCATCAGTGTGGGGACAGTCTACGAGCAGTACTTC
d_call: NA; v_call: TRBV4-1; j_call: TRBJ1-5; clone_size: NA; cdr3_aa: CASSPVGYSNQPQHF; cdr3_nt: TGCGCCAGCAGCCCGGTGGGGTATAGCAATCAGCCCCAGCATTTT
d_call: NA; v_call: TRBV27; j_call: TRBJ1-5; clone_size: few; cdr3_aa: CASSSGGRGGNQPQHF; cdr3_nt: TGTGCCAGCAGTTCGGGGGGGCGCGGGGGCAATCAGCCCCAGCATTTT
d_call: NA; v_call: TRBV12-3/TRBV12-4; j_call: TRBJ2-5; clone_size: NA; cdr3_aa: CASSPWSGREETLYF; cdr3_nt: TGTGCCAGCAGTCCATGGTCCGGCCGAGAGGAGACCCTGTACTTC
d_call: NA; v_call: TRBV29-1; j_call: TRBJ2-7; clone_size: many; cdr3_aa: CSVDGQGSDEQYF; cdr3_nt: TGCAGCGTTGATGGGCAGGGGTCTGACGAGCAGTACTTC
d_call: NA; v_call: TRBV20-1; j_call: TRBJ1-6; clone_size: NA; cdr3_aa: CSAGETVYNSPLHF; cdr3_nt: TGCAGTGCTGGAGAGACAGTCTATAATTCACCCCTCCACTTT
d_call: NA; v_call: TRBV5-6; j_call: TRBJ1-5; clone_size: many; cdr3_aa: CASSLAGVQPQHF; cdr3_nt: TGTGCCAGCAGCTTGGCAGGGGTCCAGCCCCAGCATTTT
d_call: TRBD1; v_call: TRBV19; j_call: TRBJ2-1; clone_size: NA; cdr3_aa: CASSIGTEIFNEQFF; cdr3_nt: TGTGCCAGTAGTATCGGGACAGAGATTTTTAATGAGCAGTTCTTC
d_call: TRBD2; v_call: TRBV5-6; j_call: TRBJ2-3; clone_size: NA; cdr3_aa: CASSLVSSGLTDTQYF; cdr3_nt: TGTGCCAGCAGCTTGGTGTCTAGCGGGCTCACAGATACGCAGTATTTT
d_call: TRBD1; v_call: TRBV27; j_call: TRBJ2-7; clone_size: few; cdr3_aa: CASSPRGQGYEQYF; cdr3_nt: TGTGCCAGCAGTCCGAGGGGACAGGGTTACGAGCAGTACTTC
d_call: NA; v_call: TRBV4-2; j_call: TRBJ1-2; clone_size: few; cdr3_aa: CASSQDEIAATGHNYGYTF; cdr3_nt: TGTGCCAGCAGCCAAGATGAAATAGCCGCCACAGGGCACAACTATGGCTACACCTTC
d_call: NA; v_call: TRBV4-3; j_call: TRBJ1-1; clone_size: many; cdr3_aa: CASSQSAARGFGEAFF; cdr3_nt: TGCGCCAGCAGCCAAAGTGCGGCCCGAGGGTTCGGTGAAGCTTTCTTT
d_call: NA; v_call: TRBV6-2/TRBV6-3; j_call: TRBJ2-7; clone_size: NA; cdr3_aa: CASSYWGFSYEQYF; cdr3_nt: TGTGCCAGCAGTTACTGGGGTTTTAGCTACGAGCAGTACTTC
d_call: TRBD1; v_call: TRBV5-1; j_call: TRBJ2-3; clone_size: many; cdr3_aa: CASSAGDRGWADTQYF; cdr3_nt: TGCGCCAGCAGCGCGGGCGACAGGGGTTGGGCAGATACGCAGTATTTT
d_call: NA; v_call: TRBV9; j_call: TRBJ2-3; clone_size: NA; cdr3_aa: CASSISDTQYF; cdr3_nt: TGTGCCAGCAGCATTTCAGATACGCAGTATTTT
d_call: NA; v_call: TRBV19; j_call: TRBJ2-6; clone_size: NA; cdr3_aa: CASSIGTRGANVLTF; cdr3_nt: TGTGCCAGTAGTATCGGGACGAGAGGGGCCAACGTCCTGACTTTC
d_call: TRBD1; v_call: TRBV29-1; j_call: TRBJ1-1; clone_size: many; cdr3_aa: CSGAGGIIPEAFF; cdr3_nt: TGCAGCGGAGCAGGGGGGATCATACCTGAAGCTTTCTTT
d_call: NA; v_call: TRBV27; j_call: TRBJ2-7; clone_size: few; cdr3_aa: CASSLDPLRPYEQYF; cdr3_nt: TGTGCCAGCAGTTTAGATCCTCTCCGTCCCTACGAGCAGTACTTC
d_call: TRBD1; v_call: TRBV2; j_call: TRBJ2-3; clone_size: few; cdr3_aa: CASSSGTGSTDTQYF; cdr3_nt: TGTGCCAGCAGTTCCGGGACAGGTAGCACAGATACGCAGTATTTT
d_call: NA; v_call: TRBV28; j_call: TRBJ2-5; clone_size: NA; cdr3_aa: CASSSSPRGLTVQETQYF; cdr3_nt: TGTGCCAGCAGTTCTAGTCCCCGGGGTTTGACAGTCCAAGAGACCCAGTACTTC
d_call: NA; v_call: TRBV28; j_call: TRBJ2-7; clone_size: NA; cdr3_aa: CASSPPGRRDPLGEQYF; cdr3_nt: TGTGCCAGCAGTCCCCCGGGTAGGCGGGACCCACTAGGTGAGCAGTACTTC
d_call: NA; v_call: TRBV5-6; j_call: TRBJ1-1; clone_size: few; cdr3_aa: CASSSRGASNTEAFF; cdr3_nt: TGTGCCAGCAGCTCTAGGGGAGCGAGTAACACTGAAGCTTTCTTT
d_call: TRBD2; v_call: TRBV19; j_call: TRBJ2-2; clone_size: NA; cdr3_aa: CASGGVNTGELFF; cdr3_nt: TGTGCCAGCGGGGGGGTGAACACCGGGGAGCTGTTTTTT
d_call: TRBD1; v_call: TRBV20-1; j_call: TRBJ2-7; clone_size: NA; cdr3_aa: CSAKSRDRISYEQYF; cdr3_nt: TGCAGTGCTAAGAGTCGGGACAGGATCTCCTACGAGCAGTACTTC
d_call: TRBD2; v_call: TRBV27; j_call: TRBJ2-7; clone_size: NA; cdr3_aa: CASSLYGTSGRPSYEQYF; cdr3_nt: TGTGCCAGCAGTTTATATGGGACTAGCGGGAGGCCCTCCTACGAGCAGTACTTC
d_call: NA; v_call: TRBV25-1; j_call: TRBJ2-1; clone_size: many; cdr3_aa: CASSEKHVPNWNEQFF; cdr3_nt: TGTGCCAGCAGTGAGAAACACGTCCCCAATTGGAATGAGCAGTTCTTC